What follows is one TCR beta chain and its context. Antigen: not known. This sample is part of a study of cytotoxic CD8 clonotypes in ibrutinib-treated CLL. Study-wide context: After a median about 13 months on treatment (6 to 36), response samples were drawn.

Findings of the study overall: Relative to age-matched healthy donors, clonality at baseline was higher, and it tracked circulating CD8+ T-cell counts. Sample timing was unmatched between remission and later-progressing patients; lymph nodes unstudied.

Trimming took 5 bases from V and 6 from J, leaving 11 bases between them. The CDR3 runs to 13 residues. The V gene's germline CDR1 is SGHDT and CDR2 YYEEEE. This table comes from immunoSEQ multiplex PCR, and its TCRdb copy is limited to in-frame clones, with some not included. The data hold tens of thousands of clones, with roughly four fifths observed a single time. J is TRBJ2-2 and V is TRBV5-6, with D perhaps TRBD1 (6 bases). This sequence originates from a human donor with chronic lymphocytic leukemia. Material: PBMCs, obtained before ibrutinib treatment. The CDR3 sequence is CASRDSLAGELFF. For the CDR3, the DNA is TGTGCCAGCAGGGACAGTCTGGCCGGGGAGCTGTTTTTT. Full variable domain (missing parts from reference TRBV5-6 and TRBJ2-2): DAGVTQSPTHLIKTRGQQVTLRCSPKSGHDTVSWYQQALGQGPQFIFQYYEEEERQRGNFPDRFSGHQFPNYSSELNVNALLLGDSALYLCASRDSLAGELFFGEGSRLTVL.